This is a list of T cell receptor beta chains from one sample in a study of T cell responses to AZD1222 COVID-19 vaccine. Data came from immunoSEQ multiplex PCR; TCRdb stores just in-frame clones and leaves some out. The data show more than 110,000 clones, 80% to 90% seen once. The sample consisted of peripheral blood, taken on day 0 of AZD1222 vaccination. The source is an adult in good health. The CDR3 runs from the conserved cysteine through the conserved F or W. The order of the fields is V gene, J gene, D gene, clone size, CDR3 DNA, CDR3 protein. D genes are given only for firm matches. Size is omitted from some rows. Given values are once, few, many or a class for expanded clones.

V: TRBV21-1; J: TRBJ2-5; D: -; size: -; DNA: TGTGCCAGCAGCTTACTGGCCTTCCAAGAGACCCAGTACTTC; CDR3: CASSLLAFQETQYF
V: TRBV7-9; J: TRBJ2-1; D: -; size: -; DNA: TGTGCCAGCAGCTTTTCTTCTAATGAGCAGTTCTTC; CDR3: CASSFSSNEQFF
V: TRBV30; J: TRBJ2-2; D: -; size: -; DNA: TGTGCCTGGAGTGCCCGCTGGGCAGGAGGGACCGGGGAGCTGTTTTTT; CDR3: CAWSARWAGGTGELFF
V: TRBV9; J: TRBJ1-3; D: -; size: once; DNA: TGTGCCAGCAGCAATGGACAGAACTCTGGAAACACCATATATTTT; CDR3: CASSNGQNSGNTIYF
V: TRBV10-3; J: TRBJ1-4; D: -; size: -; DNA: TGTGCCATCAGTGAGTCGCGCAGGATAAATGAAAAACTGTTTTTT; CDR3: CAISESRRINEKLFF
V: TRBV27; J: TRBJ2-6; D: -; size: -; DNA: TGTGCCAGCAGTACCCCTATAAGGCCCGGAAGTGGGGCCAACGTCCTGACTTTC; CDR3: CASSTPIRPGSGANVLTF
V: TRBV9; J: TRBJ2-5; D: -; size: -; DNA: TGTGCCAGCAGCGTAGCCGGTAGCGGTCAAGAGACCCAGTACTTC; CDR3: CASSVAGSGQETQYF
V: TRBV5-1; J: TRBJ1-2; D: TRBD1; size: -; DNA: TGCGCCAGCAGCTTGGAGACAGGGAACCATGGCTACACCTTC; CDR3: CASSLETGNHGYTF
V: TRBV6-6; J: TRBJ1-3; D: -; size: -; DNA: TGTGCCAGCAGTTACGGCAGGGTCAATGGAAACACCATATATTTT; CDR3: CASSYGRVNGNTIYF
V: TRBV3-1/TRBV3-2; J: TRBJ1-2; D: -; size: -; DNA: TGTGCCAGCAGACAGGACTATGGCTACACCTTC; CDR3: CASRQDYGYTF
V: TRBV14; J: TRBJ2-3; D: TRBD1; size: -; DNA: TGTGCCAGCAGCCAACGACCGGGACAGGGGTCAGATACGCAGTATTTT; CDR3: CASSQRPGQGSDTQYF
V: TRBV6-6; J: TRBJ2-2; D: TRBD1; size: once; DNA: TGTGCCAGCAGTCTAACAGGGGCCGGGGAGCTGTTTTTT; CDR3: CASSLTGAGELFF
V: TRBV27; J: TRBJ1-6; D: -; size: -; DNA: TGTGCCAGCAGTTTAGGGGAGAATTCACCCCTCCACTTT; CDR3: CASSLGENSPLHF
V: TRBV4-2; J: TRBJ1-3; D: -; size: -; DNA: TGTGCCAGCAGCCGGGAGGGAGGCACTACTGGAAACACCATATATTTT; CDR3: CASSREGGTTGNTIYF
V: TRBV30; J: TRBJ1-1; D: TRBD1; size: once; DNA: TGTGCCTGGAGTGTATGGGGACAGGGCAACACTGAAGCTTTCTTT; CDR3: CAWSVWGQGNTEAFF
V: TRBV11-2; J: TRBJ2-1; D: -; size: -; DNA: TGTGCCAGCAGCTACCGTTCGGGCAGCGAGGATGAGCAGTTCTTC; CDR3: CASSYRSGSEDEQFF
V: TRBV28; J: TRBJ1-3; D: -; size: -; DNA: TGTGCCAGCAGTTTGGGTCTTAGGAATGGAAACACCATATATTTT; CDR3: CASSLGLRNGNTIYF
V: TRBV5-1; J: TRBJ1-1; D: TRBD1; size: few; DNA: TGCGCCAGCGGCAGACAGGGGGGCAACACTGAAGCTTTCTTT; CDR3: CASGRQGGNTEAFF
V: TRBV5-1; J: TRBJ1-4; D: TRBD1; size: -; DNA: TGCGCCAGCAGCTTGACGGGACAGGGGGCTAATGAAAAACTGTTTTTT; CDR3: CASSLTGQGANEKLFF
V: TRBV23-1; J: TRBJ2-7; D: -; size: -; DNA: TGCGCCAGCAGTCAATCGTCAAGTAGAGGGACACAGGGCGTCCGTGAGCAGTACTTC; CDR3: CASSQSSSRGTQGVREQYF
V: TRBV28; J: TRBJ1-1; D: -; size: -; DNA: TGTGCCAGCAGTACTATGTGGTCGAGTTGGAACACTGAAGCTTTCTTT; CDR3: CASSTMWSSWNTEAFF
V: TRBV28; J: TRBJ1-1; D: TRBD1; size: -; DNA: TGTGCCAGCAGTTTGGACAGGGGAAAATATGAAGCTTTCTTT; CDR3: CASSLDRGKYEAFF
V: TRBV7-9; J: TRBJ2-5; D: -; size: -; DNA: TGTGCCAGCACAGGAGGCCGGGAGACCCAGTACTTC; CDR3: CASTGGRETQYF
V: TRBV19; J: TRBJ2-3; D: -; size: -; DNA: TGTGCCAGTAGTATATACGGCACAGATACGCAGTATTTT; CDR3: CASSIYGTDTQYF
V: TRBV14; J: TRBJ1-6; D: -; size: -; DNA: TGTGCCAGCCGGGGCGATAATTCACCCCTCCACTTT; CDR3: CASRGDNSPLHF
V: TRBV11-3; J: TRBJ2-1; D: TRBD2; size: -; DNA: TGTGCCAGCAGCCCGCGACTAGCGGGAGCCTACAATGAGCAGTTCTTC; CDR3: CASSPRLAGAYNEQFF
V: TRBV27; J: TRBJ1-4; D: -; size: -; DNA: TGTGCCAGCAGTTTATATTTCCTACCCGGGGGTCTTTTGGGGGGCCGTAATGAAAAACTGTTTTTT; CDR3: CASSLYFLPGGLLGGRNEKLFF
V: TRBV6-1; J: TRBJ1-2; D: TRBD1; size: -; DNA: TGTGCCAGCAGTCAGACAGGGACGAACTATGGCTACACCTTC; CDR3: CASSQTGTNYGYTF
V: TRBV14; J: TRBJ2-5; D: TRBD2; size: -; DNA: TGTGCCAGCAGCCAACAACTAGCGGGAGCTCAAGAGACCCAGTACTTC; CDR3: CASSQQLAGAQETQYF
V: TRBV11-3; J: TRBJ2-2; D: -; size: once; DNA: TGTGCCAGCAGACACACTGCCACCGGGGAGCTGTTTTTT; CDR3: CASRHTATGELFF
V: TRBV27; J: TRBJ2-2; D: TRBD2; size: -; DNA: TGTGCCAGCAGTCCCCTGTGGCGAGCGGGGGGCAAATTCGCGAACACCGGGGAGCTGTTTTTT; CDR3: CASSPLWRAGGKFANTGELFF
V: TRBV5-6; J: TRBJ1-6; D: -; size: -; DNA: TGTGCCAGCAGTTACCCGAGGGAAGCGGATTCACCCCTCCACTTT; CDR3: CASSYPREADSPLHF
V: TRBV2; J: TRBJ2-7; D: -; size: -; DNA: TGTGCCAGCAGTTATCAGACGGGCGAGCAGTACTTC; CDR3: CASSYQTGEQYF
V: TRBV27; J: TRBJ2-1; D: TRBD2; size: -; DNA: TGTGCCAGCAGTTTACTCCCCTCGGGTAGCGGGACCACCTACAATGAGCAGTTCTTC; CDR3: CASSLLPSGSGTTYNEQFF
V: TRBV5-6; J: TRBJ2-5; D: -; size: -; DNA: TGTGCCAGCAGCTTGCCAAATTTGGGGACCCAGTACTTC; CDR3: CASSLPNLGTQYF
V: TRBV5-4; J: TRBJ1-2; D: TRBD1; size: -; DNA: TGTGCCAGCAGCCAGGACAGGGCGAGGGGCTACACCTTC; CDR3: CASSQDRARGYTF